This T cell receptor (beta chain) was identified in a study of T cell changes during pregnancy in multiple sclerosis. Measured with immunoSEQ multiplex PCR; TCRdb has only the in-frame clones, and not every one. The sample comprises 60,000 or so clones, about 83% of which are singletons, and about 5% rests with the top ten. Germline V lookup: CDR1 SGHNT, CDR2 YYREEE (reference sequence). V shed 2 bases and J 15 bases; nucleotides not matched to a gene: 7. The CDR3 has 14 residues. The TCR originated in a human donor whose cells served as feeder cells for cultures in a pregnancy study. The sequenced sample was peripheral blood from another person, used as feeder cells. This chain uses TRBV5-4 with TRBJ2-1; 14 positions agree with TRBD2. The DNA of the CDR3 is TGTGCCAGCAGCTTCGGACTAGCGGGGGGCCAGAGGTTCTTC. Its protein is CASSFGLAGGQRFF.